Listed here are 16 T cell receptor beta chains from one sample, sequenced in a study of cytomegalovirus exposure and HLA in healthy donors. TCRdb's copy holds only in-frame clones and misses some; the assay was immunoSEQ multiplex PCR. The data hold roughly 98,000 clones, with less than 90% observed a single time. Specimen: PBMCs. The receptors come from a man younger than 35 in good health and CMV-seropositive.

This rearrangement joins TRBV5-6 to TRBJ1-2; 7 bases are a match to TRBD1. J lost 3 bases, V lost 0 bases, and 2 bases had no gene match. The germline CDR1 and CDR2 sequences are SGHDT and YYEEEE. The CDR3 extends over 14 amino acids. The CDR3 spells CASSLDRGDYGYTF. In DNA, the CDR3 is TGTGCCAGCAGCTTGGACAGGGGTGACTATGGCTACACCTTC.

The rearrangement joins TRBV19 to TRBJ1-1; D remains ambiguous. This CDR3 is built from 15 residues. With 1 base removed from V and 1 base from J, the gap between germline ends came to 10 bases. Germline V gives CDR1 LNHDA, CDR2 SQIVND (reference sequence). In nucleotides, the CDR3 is TGTGCCAGTAGTATAGGCCCAGGTCAGAACACTGAAGCTTTCTTT. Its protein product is CASSIGPGQNTEAFF. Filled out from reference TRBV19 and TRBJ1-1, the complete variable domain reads DGGITQSPKYLFRKEGQNVTLSCEQNLNHDAMYWYRQDPGQGLRLIYYSQIVNDFQKGDIAEGYSVSREKKESFPLTVTSAQKNPTAFYLCASSIGPGQNTEAFFGQGTRLTVV.

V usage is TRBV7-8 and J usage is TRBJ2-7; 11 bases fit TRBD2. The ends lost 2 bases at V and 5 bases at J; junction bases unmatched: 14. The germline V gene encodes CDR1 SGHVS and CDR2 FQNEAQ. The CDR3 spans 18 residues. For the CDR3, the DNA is TGTGCCAGCAGCTTACGACCTGGGGGTAGCGGGAGGGCCGACGAGCAGTACTTC. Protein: CASSLRPGGSGRADEQYF.

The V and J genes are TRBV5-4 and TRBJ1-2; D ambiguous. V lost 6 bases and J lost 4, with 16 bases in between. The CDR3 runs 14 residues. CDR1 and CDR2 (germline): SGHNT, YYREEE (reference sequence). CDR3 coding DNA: TGTGCCAGCAAATACACCGGGGAGGGCTATGGCTACACCTTC. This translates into CASKYTGEGYGYTF.

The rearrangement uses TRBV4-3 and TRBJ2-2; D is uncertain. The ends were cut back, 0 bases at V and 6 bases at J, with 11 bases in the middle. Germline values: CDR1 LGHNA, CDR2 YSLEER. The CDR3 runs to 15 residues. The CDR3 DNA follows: TGCGCCAGCAGCCAAGATTTCGACACACCCGGGGAGCTGTTTTTT. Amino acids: CASSQDFDTPGELFF.

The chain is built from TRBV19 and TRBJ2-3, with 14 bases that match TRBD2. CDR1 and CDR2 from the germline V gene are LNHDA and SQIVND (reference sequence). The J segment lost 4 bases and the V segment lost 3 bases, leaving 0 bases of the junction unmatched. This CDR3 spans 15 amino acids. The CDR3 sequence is CASSMTSGGADTQYF. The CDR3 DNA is TGTGCCAGTAGTATGACTAGCGGGGGGGCAGATACGCAGTATTTT.

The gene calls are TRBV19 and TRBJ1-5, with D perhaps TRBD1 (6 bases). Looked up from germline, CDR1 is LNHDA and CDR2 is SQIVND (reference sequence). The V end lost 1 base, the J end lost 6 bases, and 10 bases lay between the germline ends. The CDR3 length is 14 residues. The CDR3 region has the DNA TGTGCCAGTAGTATAGCCGGACAGTCTCAGCCCCAGCATTTT. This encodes CASSIAGQSQPQHF.

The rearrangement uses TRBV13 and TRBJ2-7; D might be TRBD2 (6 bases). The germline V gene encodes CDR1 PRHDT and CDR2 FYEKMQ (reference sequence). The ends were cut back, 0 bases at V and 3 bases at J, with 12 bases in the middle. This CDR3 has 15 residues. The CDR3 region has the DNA TGTGCCAGCAGCTTAGGCCGGAGGGGCAACTACGAGCAGTACTTC. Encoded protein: CASSLGRRGNYEQYF.

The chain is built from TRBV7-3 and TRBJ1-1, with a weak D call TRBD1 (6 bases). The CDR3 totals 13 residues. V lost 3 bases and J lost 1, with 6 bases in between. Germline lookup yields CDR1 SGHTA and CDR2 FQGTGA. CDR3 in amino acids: CASSLTGNTEAFF. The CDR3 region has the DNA TGTGCCAGCAGCTTGACAGGGAACACTGAAGCTTTCTTT.

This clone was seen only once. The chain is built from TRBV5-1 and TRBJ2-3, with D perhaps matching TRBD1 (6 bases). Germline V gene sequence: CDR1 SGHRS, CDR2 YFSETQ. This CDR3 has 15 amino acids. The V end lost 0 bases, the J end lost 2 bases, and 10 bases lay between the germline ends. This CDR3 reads CASSLGQVDTDTQYF. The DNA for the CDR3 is TGCGCCAGCAGCTTGGGACAGGTGGACACAGATACGCAGTATTTT.

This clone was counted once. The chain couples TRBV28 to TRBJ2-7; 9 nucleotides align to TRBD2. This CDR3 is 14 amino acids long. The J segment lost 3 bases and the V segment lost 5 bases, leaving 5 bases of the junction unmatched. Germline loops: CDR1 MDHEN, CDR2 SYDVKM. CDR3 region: CASSSSGSHYEQYF. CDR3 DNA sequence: TGTGCCAGCAGTAGTAGCGGGAGTCACTACGAGCAGTACTTC.

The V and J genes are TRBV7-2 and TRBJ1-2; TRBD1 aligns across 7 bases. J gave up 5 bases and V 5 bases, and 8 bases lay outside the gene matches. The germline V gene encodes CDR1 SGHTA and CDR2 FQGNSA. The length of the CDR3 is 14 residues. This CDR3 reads CASSATGATYGYTF. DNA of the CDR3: TGTGCCAGCAGCGCCACAGGGGCTACATATGGCTACACCTTC.

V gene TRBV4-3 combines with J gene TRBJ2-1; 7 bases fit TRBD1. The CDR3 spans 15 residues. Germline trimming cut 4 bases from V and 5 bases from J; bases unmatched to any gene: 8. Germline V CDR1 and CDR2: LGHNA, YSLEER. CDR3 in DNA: TGCGCCAGCAGCCGCGTGACAGGGACCCACAATGAGCAGTTCTTC. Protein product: CASSRVTGTHNEQFF.

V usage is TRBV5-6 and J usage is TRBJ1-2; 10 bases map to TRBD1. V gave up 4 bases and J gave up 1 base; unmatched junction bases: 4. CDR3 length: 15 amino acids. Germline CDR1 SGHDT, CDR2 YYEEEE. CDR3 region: CASSTRDRGNYGYTF. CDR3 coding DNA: TGTGCCAGCAGCACAAGGGACAGGGGTAACTATGGCTACACCTTC.

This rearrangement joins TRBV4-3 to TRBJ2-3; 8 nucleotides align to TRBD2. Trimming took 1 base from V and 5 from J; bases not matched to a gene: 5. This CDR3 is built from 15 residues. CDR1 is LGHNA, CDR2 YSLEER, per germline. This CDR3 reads CASSQVSGTEDTQYF. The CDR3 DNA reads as TGCGCCAGCAGCCAAGTTAGCGGGACTGAAGATACGCAGTATTTT.

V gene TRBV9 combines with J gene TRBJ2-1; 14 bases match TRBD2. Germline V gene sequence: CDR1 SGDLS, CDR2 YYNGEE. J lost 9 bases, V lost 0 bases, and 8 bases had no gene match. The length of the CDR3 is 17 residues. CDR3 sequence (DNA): TGTGCCAGCAGCGTAGAAGGGACTAGCGGGAGTAAGAGTGAGCAGTTCTTC. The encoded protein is CASSVEGTSGSKSEQFF.